Following are 9 T cell receptor beta chains from one sample sequenced in a study of T cell responses to AZD1222 COVID-19 vaccine. Profiling relied on immunoSEQ multiplex PCR, and the TCRdb table lists in-frame clones only, not all of them. The sample holds 130,000 to 150,000 clones, just under 95% seen once. Here the sequenced sample was peripheral blood, taken on day 0 of AZD1222 vaccination. The receptors derive from an adult in good health.

V and J are TRBV29-1 and TRBJ2-7, with D possibly being TRBD1 (5 bases). V gave up 4 bases and J gave up 2 bases, with 18 bases separating them. Germline V gene sequence: CDR1 SQVTM, CDR2 ANQGSEA. There are 15 residues in the CDR3. CDR3: CSVGVEDRLTYEQYF. The CDR3 region has the DNA TGCAGCGTTGGTGTGGAAGACAGATTAACCTACGAGCAGTACTTC.

Here the CDR3 DNA reads TGCAGTGCTAGTGGGGACCCCTATCAGCCCCAGCATTTT. Amino acids: CSASGDPYQPQHF. The chain is built from TRBV20-1 and TRBJ1-5; D may be TRBD1 (5 bases). Trimming removed 3 bases at V and 5 bases at J, with 11 bases between. The CDR3 spans 13 residues. Germline CDR1 reads DFQATT; CDR2 reads SNEGSKA (reference sequence).

The CDR3 sequence: CASSSPNSPGELFF. In DNA form, the CDR3 reads TGTGCCAGCAGCTCCCCAAATAGTCCGGGGGAGCTGTTTTTT. This chain links TRBV5-5 with TRBJ2-2, with D hard to call. Germline V lookup: CDR1 SGHKS, CDR2 YYEKEE (reference sequence). V lost 3 bases and J lost 8, with 14 bases in between. The CDR3 length is 14 residues.

The chain combines TRBV9 with TRBJ1-3; 9 bases are a match to TRBD1. V trimming: 3 bases; J trimming: 0 bases; junction bases outside the gene matches: 13. Germline V lookup: CDR1 SGDLS, CDR2 YYNGEE. This CDR3 has 19 residues. DNA for the CDR3: TGTGCCAGCAGCGATCAAGCCGGGACAGGGCTTAGCTCTGGAAACACCATATATTTT. It encodes CASSDQAGTGLSSGNTIYF.

The chain is built from TRBV6-5 and TRBJ2-1; TRBD2 aligns across 8 bases. Germline CDR1 reads MNHEY; CDR2 reads SVGAGI. Trimming at V came to 6 bases and at J to 0 bases, leaving 4 bases not matched to a gene. This CDR3 has 15 residues. This chain's CDR3 is CASRTSGSSYNEQFF. CDR3 coding DNA: TGTGCCAGCAGAACTAGCGGCAGCTCCTACAATGAGCAGTTCTTC.

CDR3 bases: TGTGCCAGCAGTTCCTGGAAGGCCTACGAGCAGTACTTC. Translation gives CASSSWKAYEQYF. The chain is built from TRBV12-3 or TRBV12-4 and TRBJ2-7, with D hard to call. The CDR3 consists of 13 residues. Trimming pared 4 bases from V and 2 bases from J, leaving 9 bases between.

This chain uses TRBV6-2 or TRBV6-3 with TRBJ2-3, with 8 bases lining up with TRBD2. CDR1 and CDR2 (germline): MNHEY, SVGEGT. The CDR3 runs 14 residues. The V and J ends lost 2 bases and 4 bases, in that order; junction bases with no gene match: 2. In DNA form, the CDR3 reads TGTGCCAGCAGTTACCGGGAGGGCCCAGATACGCAGTATTTT. It yields the protein CASSYREGPDTQYF.

This chain links TRBV6-5 with TRBJ2-1; perhaps TRBD2 as D (6 bases). The V gene's germline CDR1 is MNHEY and CDR2 SVGAGI. Trimming took 8 bases from V and 0 from J, leaving 14 bases between them. CDR3 length equals 15 residues. The CDR3 protein is CASGVGGSSYNEQFF. CDR3 DNA: TGTGCCAGCGGGGTCGGGGGTAGCTCCTACAATGAGCAGTTCTTC.

This chain uses TRBV5-1 with TRBJ2-2; TRBD1 might be the D (6 bases). The CDR3 has 14 residues. Trimming cost V 6 bases and J 5 bases, with 14 bases left between them. Germline V gives CDR1 SGHRS, CDR2 YFSETQ. The CDR3 loop reads CASTGVLSTGELFF. The CDR3, as DNA: TGCGCCAGCACAGGGGTTCTTAGTACCGGGGAGCTGTTTTTT. Together with reference TRBV5-1 and TRBJ2-2, the CDR3 gives the full variable domain: KAGVTQTPRYLIKTRGQQVTLSCSPISGHRSVSWYQQTPGQGLQFLFEYFSETQRNKGNFPGRFSGRQFSNSRSEMNVSTLELGDSALYLCASTGVLSTGELFFGEGSRLTVL.